The 3 T cell receptor beta chains in this list originate from one sample, sequenced in a study of blood T cell repertoires in COVID-19. The repertoire was sequenced with immunoSEQ multiplex PCR; TCRdb's copy has only in-frame clones and lacks some. The sample contains about 260,000 clones, approximately 82% of which appear only once. Sequences were obtained from peripheral blood. These receptors originate from a woman aged 80 or over with acute or convalescent COVID-19.

V gene TRBV6-5 combines with J gene TRBJ2-7; 7 bases match TRBD1. Germline V CDR1 and CDR2: MNHEY, SVGAGI. The V segment lost 4 bases and the J segment 11 bases; nucleotides outside the gene matches: 8. The CDR3 is 12 residues long. The CDR3, as DNA: TGTGCCAGCAGTTCCGACGGGACAGTCGAGTACTTC. As protein: CASSSDGTVEYF.

V gene TRBV15 combines with J gene TRBJ2-1, with 9 bases matching TRBD2. Germline CDR1 reads LNHNV; CDR2 reads YYDKDF (reference sequence). This CDR3 is built from 18 residues. J was trimmed by 0 bases and V by 5 bases; bases with no gene match: 11. CDR3 protein: CATSPRAGGMSSYNEQFF. CDR3 sequence (DNA): TGTGCCACCAGCCCTCGGGCGGGAGGGATGAGCTCCTACAATGAGCAGTTCTTC.

This clone has more than one count but fewer than ten. The chain uses TRBV5-5 and TRBJ1-2, with 7 bases fitting TRBD1. Losses at the gene ends were 4 bases for V and 3 bases for J; bases not matched to a gene: 3. Germline V gives CDR1 SGHKS, CDR2 YYEKEE (reference sequence). The CDR3 has 13 residues. CDR3 region: CASSGDSYYGYTF. As DNA, the CDR3 is TGTGCCAGCAGCGGGGACAGCTACTATGGCTACACCTTC.